This TCR beta chain came from a study of blood T cell repertoires in COVID-19. For the study at large: Samples representing acute and convalescent COVID-19 were sourced from the United States, Italy and Spain. PBMCs, B-cell-depleted T cells, or T cells were the source of the cDNA or gDNA that made up the material.

The CDR3 runs to 12 residues. The germline V gene encodes CDR1 ENHRY and CDR2 SYGVKD. Sequenced by immunoSEQ multiplex PCR; TCRdb stores in-frame clones only, minus some. The table has about 230,000 clones, 88% seen once. The receptor was isolated from an older woman with acute or convalescent COVID-19. Sequencing was performed on peripheral blood. V is TRBV10-3 and J is TRBJ2-7, with 9 bases aligning to TRBD1. In nucleotides, the CDR3 is TGTGCGGCGGGGACAGGGTCATACGAGCAGTACTTC. This codes for CAAGTGSYEQYF.